Listed below are T cell receptor beta chains from one sample, sequenced in a study of blood T cell repertoires in COVID-19. Assay: immunoSEQ multiplex PCR; the TCRdb copy retains only in-frame clones and omits some. This sample carries about 440,000 clones, nearly 90% of them seen once, and the ten largest clones take approximately 2%. Sequencing was carried out using PBMCs or T cells enriched from blood (not recorded which). All receptors derive from a young woman with acute COVID-19. CDR3s include the opening cysteine and the closing phenylalanine or tryptophan. A D gene is named only where the DNA matches it firmly. Part of the rows lack a size; the others show once, few, many or a class for expanded clones.

clone_size j_call v_call d_call cdr3_nt cdr3_aa
. TRBJ2-3 TRBV15 . TGTGCCACCAGCCTCAGCACAGATACGCAGTATTTT CATSLSTDTQYF
few TRBJ1-1 TRBV28 . TGTGCCAGCAGTTTATCCAGGGGCATCACTGAAGCTTTCTTT CASSLSRGITEAFF
once TRBJ1-1 TRBV10-3 . TGTGCCATCAGTGCCGGGGCAGGGGCGAACACTGAAGCTTTCTTT CAISAGAGANTEAFF
few TRBJ2-3 TRBV21-1 . TGTGCCAGCAGCAAAGGCGTCGGGACTAGCGGGAGGGCCGGTGGGACAGATACGCAGTATTTT CASSKGVGTSGRAGGTDTQYF
. TRBJ1-6 TRBV11-2 TRBD1 TGTGCCAGCAGCTTGTACAGGGGTATGTCCAATAATTCACCCCTCCACTTT CASSLYRGMSNNSPLHF
. TRBJ1-5 TRBV15 . TGTGCCACCAGCAGAGAGGTGCAGGTAGCGGGAGTGGGCAATCAGCCCCAGCATTTT CATSREVQVAGVGNQPQHF
. TRBJ1-2 TRBV7-2 . TGTGCCAGCAGCTTAGATTTGGGGGGGGACTATGGCTACACCTTC CASSLDLGGDYGYTF
. TRBJ2-3 TRBV10-3 . TGTGCCATCAGTGAGTCGAATAGGGGTGATACGCAGTATTTT CAISESNRGDTQYF
. TRBJ1-2 TRBV7-9 TRBD1 TGTGCCAGCAGCTTCGACAGGGAGTCCTCGGCGAACTATGGCTACACCTTC CASSFDRESSANYGYTF
. TRBJ2-1 TRBV6-4 . TGTGCCAGCAGTTCGAGCTCCTACAATGAGCAGTTCTTC CASSSSSYNEQFF
many TRBJ2-2 TRBV3-1/TRBV3-2 . TGTGCCAGCAGCCCAGGACAGATGGGCACCGGGGAGCTGTTTTTT CASSPGQMGTGELFF
. TRBJ1-5 TRBV28 . TGTGCCACCAACAAGAGGGCGGAACAGCCCCAGCATTTT CATNKRAEQPQHF
. TRBJ1-1 TRBV10-3 . TGTGCCATCAGTGAGTCGGAAGGGGCAGGCACTGAAGCTTTCTTT CAISESEGAGTEAFF
. TRBJ2-1 TRBV3-1/TRBV3-2 TRBD2 TGTGCCAGCAGCCTGGGACTAGCGGACAATGAGCAGTTCTTC CASSLGLADNEQFF
. TRBJ2-4 TRBV10-3 TRBD1 TGTGCCATATCAAACCGGGACAGCAAAAACATTCAGTACTTC CAISNRDSKNIQYF
. TRBJ1-1 TRBV6-1 . TGTGCCAGCAGTGAAGCGGAGGGGACCACTGAAGCTTTCTTT CASSEAEGTTEAFF
. TRBJ1-5 TRBV19 . TGTGCCACGAGGCCCGGGGGGCAGTGGGGCAATCAGCCCCAGCATTTT CATRPGGQWGNQPQHF
. TRBJ1-4 TRBV28 . TGTGCCAGCAGTTTTACAGGGGAAAAACTGTTTTTT CASSFTGEKLFF
. TRBJ1-1 TRBV19 . TGTGCCAGTAAAGGGGGGGGAACTGAAGCTTTCTTT CASKGGGTEAFF
few TRBJ1-3 TRBV18 TRBD1 TGTGCCAGCTCAGCCACAGGGGCTGGAAACACCATATATTTT CASSATGAGNTIYF
. TRBJ1-2 TRBV9 TRBD1 TGTGCCAGCAGCCCCCGGACAGGAGATGGCTACACCTTC CASSPRTGDGYTF
. TRBJ1-6 TRBV28 . TGTGCCAGCAGTTCCCGGACAGATTACTCCTATAATTCACCCCTCCACTTT CASSSRTDYSYNSPLHF
. TRBJ1-2 TRBV4-1 . TGCGCCAGCAGCCACCCGGGAGGGGAGGTACGGGGTGGCTACACCTTC CASSHPGGEVRGGYTF
. TRBJ2-1 TRBV10-1 TRBD2 TGCGCCAGCAGTGAACGGCGGGGGGGCCTTGGTGAGCAGTTCTTC CASSERRGGLGEQFF
few TRBJ2-2 TRBV6-5 . TGTGCCAGCAGTTACTCCTTTGCGGATCCCACCGGGGAGCTGTTTTTT CASSYSFADPTGELFF
. TRBJ1-1 TRBV6-5 TRBD1 TGTGCCAGCAGTTACAGGACAGGGCTGATGGACACTGAAGCTTTCTTT CASSYRTGLMDTEAFF
. TRBJ2-4 TRBV5-1 . TGCGCCAGCAGCTTGGATGGGGCCGTGGAAAACATTCAGTACTTC CASSLDGAVENIQYF
. TRBJ1-1 TRBV7-3 . TGTGCCAGCAGCTTAACAGAGAATTACGCTGAAGCTTTCTTT CASSLTENYAEAFF
. TRBJ1-2 TRBV7-9 . TGTGCCAGCTCACCCCGCGGGACGGACTATGGCTACACCTTC CASSPRGTDYGYTF